This T cell receptor (beta chain) was captured in a study of blood T cell repertoires in COVID-19 (TCRdb year 2020). Concerning the study at large: The collaborator samples originated in the United States, Italy and Spain and spanned the acute and convalescent phases of COVID-19. The prospective study material was composed of cDNA or gDNA derived from T cells, B-cell-depleted T cells, or PBMCs. The dataset comprised deeply sampled blood TCRbeta repertoires from subjects exposed to, actively infected with, or recovered from COVID-19. The repertoires were released in a freely available public database meant as a resource for research on the immune response to SARS-CoV-2. Samples were obtained from the ongoing ImmuneRACE study (first 160 participants) and from some 1,300 subjects provided by 6 global collaborators. A de-identified subject ID, COVID-19 status, age in years and sex were almost always included in the sample metadata. Where available, HLA class I and class II types were taken from metadata supplied by the sample provider and were not determined by assay-based typing. The research as a whole found: The amount of clinical and demographic metadata varied by source and participant and was provided uncurated.

TCRbeta CDR3 regions were amplified from genomic DNA using the immunoSEQ Assay, a bias-controlled multiplex PCR. In the source study's methods: Within the assay, amplification of reference gene primers was used to estimate how many nucleated cells each sample contained. To quantify the absolute abundance of each unique TCRbeta CDR3 rearrangement, sequence reads were collapsed and filtered. Productive Simpson clonality was computed per sample as the square root of Simpson's diversity index over productive rearrangements. The source is immuneACCESS, and TCRdb retained only in-frame sequences with V and J called. Part of the clones is not carried over; for the studies checked, unresolved V genes explain less than half of this, and the remainder is unexplained. V and J calls and clone size are given by that table; D and trimming were obtained from the DNA. Here the sample has some 510,000 clones; approximately 87% occur a single time. The top ten clonotypes cover approximately 2% of the sample.

Participants in the prospective study were enrolled through a virtual design, were aged roughly 18 to 90 years, and lived in roughly 25 United States geographic areas. Cohort assignment in the prospective study relied on participant-reported clinical history from a screening survey and a study questionnaire. For ImmuneRACE Cohort 3, a participant was defined as recovered based on two consecutive negative NP/OP PCR tests, clearance by a healthcare professional, or resolution of symptoms. In the prospective study, whole blood, serum and a nasopharyngeal or oropharyngeal swab were collected from each participant by mobile phlebotomists. Over an approximately 2-month period, participants in the prospective study had the option of providing additional blood draws and questionnaires. Before DNA extraction, blood samples from the prospective study were shipped at room temperature or frozen. Concerning this clone itself: Its antigen is unknown. No base qualities exist here, and no much larger clone lies one base off it.

For this chain, trimming is 5 bases at the V end and 4 bases at the J end, and the number of junction bases without a gene match is 7. The CDR3, cysteine through phenylalanine, is 15 amino acids long. Kept here is only the CDR3 DNA, which spans 45 bases and is read in frame from base 1. CDR1 and CDR2 were assigned from the germline V gene as SGHNT and YENEEA. Sequences were obtained from PBMCs or T cells enriched from blood (not recorded which). This clonotype was sampled from a woman in her thirties or forties who had recovered from COVID-19. This sequence uses TRBV11-3 and TRBJ2-1; 8 bases in between match TRBD2. The sequenced DNA: TGTGCCAGCAGCCGCGGGGGACTAGAGTACAATGAGCAGTTCTTC. It encodes CASSRGGLEYNEQFF.